Listed below are T cell receptor beta chains from one sample, sequenced in a study of blood T cell repertoires in COVID-19. Only in-frame clones appear in the TCRdb table, and some are missing; sequencing was by immunoSEQ multiplex PCR. This sample carries about 360,000 clones, 65% to 85% of them seen once, and the ten largest clones take approximately 3.1%. The sequencing sample was made of peripheral blood. Receptor source: a man aged 25-40 years with active or convalescent COVID-19. Both conserved end residues are trimmed from each CDR3. Expanded clones get a size class; other rows say once, few or many, or leave the size out.

clone size	J gene	V gene	CDR3 protein
NA	TRBJ1-1	TRBV19	ASRTNSKNTEAF
NA	TRBJ2-7	TRBV5-5	ASSLEERGSEQY
NA	TRBJ1-5	TRBV28	ASSPWRVSNQPQH
NA	TRBJ1-5	TRBV10-3	AIRWTAIGQPQH
NA	TRBJ1-1	TRBV3-1/TRBV3-2	ASSQGGRAAF
NA	TRBJ1-4	TRBV3-1/TRBV3-2	ASSHGTGGEKLF
many	TRBJ2-2	TRBV11-3	ASSKQGASENTGELF
NA	TRBJ2-7	TRBV2	ASSQTVTSYEQY
NA	TRBJ2-1	TRBV27	ASSPGYNEQF
NA	TRBJ2-2	TRBV6-4	ATRTSGSTGELF
NA	TRBJ1-1	TRBV18	ASSPRGVDTEAF
NA	TRBJ1-6	TRBV6-5	ASSYSSSYNSPLH
NA	TRBJ1-6	TRBV9	ASSAGGSYNSPLH
NA	TRBJ2-2	TRBV7-8	ASSFKTSGGARLRGELF
NA	TRBJ1-1	TRBV5-1	ASSWRTGLGTEAF
NA	TRBJ1-2	TRBV13	ASSGPGLLFNYGYT
NA	TRBJ2-2	TRBV6-2/TRBV6-3	ASSYTREGTGELF
NA	TRBJ2-5	TRBV28	ASRNRGWETQY
NA	TRBJ2-5	TRBV2	ASLAGGPQETQY
NA	TRBJ2-3	TRBV6-6	ASSLLRGSSGRATDTQY
NA	TRBJ2-7	TRBV7-2	ASSVTGYSYEQY
NA	TRBJ2-7	TRBV10-3	AISRDSYEQY
once	TRBJ2-1	TRBV5-8	ASSLGTSGTGEQF
few	TRBJ2-1	TRBV28	ASREELYNEQF
NA	TRBJ2-1	TRBV4-3	ASSQDPLPDRSDEQF
NA	TRBJ2-1	TRBV6-2/TRBV6-3	ASSFGWLAGGHGNEQF
NA	TRBJ1-1	TRBV12-3/TRBV12-4	ASSLTANTEAF
few	TRBJ1-2	TRBV30	ACTGSKSYGYT
once	TRBJ2-7	TRBV29-1	SVTGGRVGEQY
NA	TRBJ1-2	TRBV6-6	ASSRPGTDIYGYT
once	TRBJ2-5	TRBV6-5	ASRPGQDETQY
NA	TRBJ1-1	TRBV30	AWKQGSTEAF
NA	TRBJ1-5	TRBV6-1	ASSDSKNQPQH
NA	TRBJ1-2	TRBV24-1	ATSEQGDGYT
NA	TRBJ1-3	TRBV5-1	ASSFAGVSSGNTIY
NA	TRBJ1-2	TRBV2	ASNRLVNYGYT
NA	TRBJ1-2	TRBV6-6	ASSPAGAGGYT
NA	TRBJ2-1	TRBV6-2/TRBV6-3	ASSRLWTGGNGGQF
NA	TRBJ1-2	TRBV5-1	ASSLAFGEGYT
NA	TRBJ1-4	TRBV6-4	ASSDGGGANEKLF
NA	TRBJ1-1	TRBV28	ASSDSDRGRTEAF
NA	TRBJ1-6	TRBV5-4	ASSQRTGGGGSPLH
NA	TRBJ2-3	TRBV5-1	ASSERGSTDTQY
NA	TRBJ2-5	TRBV6-5	ASRRGGGETQY
NA	TRBJ2-1	TRBV9	ASSVDRSSYNEQF
NA	TRBJ1-1	TRBV13	ASSLGAGTEAF
NA	TRBJ2-7	TRBV27	ASSPLGAEQY
NA	TRBJ2-2	TRBV4-3	ASSQELAGRGTGELF
NA	TRBJ2-2	TRBV11-3	ASSPLDRLDGELF
once	TRBJ2-7	TRBV4-2	ASSQTSSGASYEQY
many	TRBJ1-4	TRBV5-4	ASSSTQTTGNEKLF
NA	TRBJ2-7	TRBV2	ASSEDVGGAYEQY
NA	TRBJ1-2	TRBV5-1	ASSVDRLYGYT
NA	TRBJ1-3	TRBV7-6	ASSLLRGGSRGNTIY
NA	TRBJ2-1	TRBV10-3	AISRTSGEGYNEQF
NA	TRBJ1-6	TRBV27	ASRDRGLGNSPLH